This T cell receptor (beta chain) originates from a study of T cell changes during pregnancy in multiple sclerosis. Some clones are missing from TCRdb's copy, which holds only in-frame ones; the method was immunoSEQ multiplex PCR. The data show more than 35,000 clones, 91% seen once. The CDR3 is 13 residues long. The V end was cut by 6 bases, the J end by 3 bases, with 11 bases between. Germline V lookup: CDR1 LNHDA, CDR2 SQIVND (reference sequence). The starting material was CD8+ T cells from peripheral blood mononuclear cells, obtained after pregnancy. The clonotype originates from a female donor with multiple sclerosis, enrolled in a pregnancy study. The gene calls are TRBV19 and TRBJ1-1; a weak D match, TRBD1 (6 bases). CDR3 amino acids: CASSRGGDTEAFF. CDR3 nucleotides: TGTGCCAGTAGCAGGGGTGGAGACACTGAAGCTTTCTTT.